A single sample gave rise to the 22 T cell receptor beta chains below, sequenced in a study of response to subunit inactivated influenza vaccine. TCRdb redid the calling of the RT-PCR reads with MiXCR, one entry per CDR3 protein. Among about 800,000 distinct CDR3 sequences listed, approximately 21% were seen once. Specimen: PBMCs from blood, collected approximately 5 days after vaccination. These receptors were collected from a man aged 45-65 years who received an inactivated influenza vaccine.

This clonotype was recorded a few times. The chain is built from TRBV20-1 and TRBJ2-3; D is perhaps TRBD1 (5 bases). The ends were cut back, 0 bases at V and 1 base at J, with 14 bases in the middle. The CDR3 loop spans 16 amino acids. The V gene's germline CDR1 is DFQATT and CDR2 SNEGSKA (reference sequence). In DNA, the CDR3 is TGCAGTGCTAGAGATTTTATAGGGGATGGCACAGATACGCAGTATTTT. Encoded protein: CSARDFIGDGTDTQYF.

The table lists this clonotype with many counts. The V and J genes are TRBV7-9 and TRBJ2-1; D ambiguous. V was shortened by 1 base and J by 0 bases, with 7 bases between the two germline ends. Per the germline V gene, CDR1 is SEHNR and CDR2 is FQNEAQ (reference sequence). The CDR3 runs 15 residues. Written as DNA, the CDR3 is TGTGCCAGCAGCTTAGTTAAGAGCTCCTACAATGAGCAGTTCTTC. It codes for CASSLVKSSYNEQFF.

This clonotype was seen only a few times. This rearrangement joins TRBV5-1 to TRBJ2-7; 8 bases align to TRBD2. The CDR3 extends over 16 amino acids. Germline V gene data show CDR1 as SGHRS and CDR2 as YFSETQ. Trimming at V came to 5 bases and at J to 0 bases, leaving 10 bases not matched to a gene. The CDR3 region is CASRGGAGDPSYEQYF. CDR3 nucleotide sequence: TGCGCCAGCAGAGGGGGAGCGGGAGATCCCTCCTACGAGCAGTACTTC.

This clonotype showed up just once. The V gene is TRBV6-2 or TRBV6-3, the J gene TRBJ2-2; TRBD2 aligns across 7 bases. This CDR3 contains 14 residues. The V gene end was trimmed by 6 bases and the J gene end by 3 bases; junction bases not matched to a gene: 4. Looked up from germline, CDR1 is MNHEY and CDR2 is SVGEGT. DNA of the CDR3: TGTGCCAGCAGACTAGCGCCGCACACCGGGGAGCTGTTTTTT. Translated: CASRLAPHTGELFF.

This clonotype appeared a few times. The chain uses TRBV28 and TRBJ2-1; TRBD2 aligns across 10 bases. Germline loops: CDR1 MDHEN, CDR2 SYDVKM. V was clipped by 6 bases and J by 7 bases; unmatched bases: 9. This CDR3 has 15 residues. The CDR3 DNA reads TGTGCCAGCAGCCGGCTAGCGGGAGATATGAATGAGCAGTTCTTC. It translates to CASSRLAGDMNEQFF.

The CDR3 DNA sequence: TGTGCCAGCAGTCTTGGGATTGAAGCTTTCTTT. Translation: CASSLGIEAFF. V is TRBV6-2 or TRBV6-3 and J is TRBJ1-1; no clear D. The V end lost 5 bases, the J end lost 7 bases, and 8 bases lay between the germline ends. Germline CDR1 reads MNHEY; CDR2 reads SVGEGT. The CDR3 totals 11 residues.

This clonotype was recorded many times. This CDR3 is CASSSQKRRDYNEQFF. The CDR3 nucleotides are TGCGCCAGCAGCTCCCAAAAGCGGAGGGACTACAATGAGCAGTTCTTC. J is TRBJ2-1 and V is TRBV5-1, with D perhaps TRBD2 (6 bases). V was shortened by 3 bases and J by 3 bases, with 16 bases between the two germline ends. This CDR3 spans 16 amino acids. Germline V gene sequence: CDR1 SGHRS, CDR2 YFSETQ.

The chain uses TRBV20-1 and TRBJ1-2; tentatively, D is TRBD1 (5 bases). This CDR3 spans 11 amino acids. V was cut by 3 bases and J by 8 bases, with 10 bases left in between. Germline V gene sequence: CDR1 DFQATT, CDR2 SNEGSKA (reference sequence). CDR3 protein: CSASSGDGYTF. The CDR3, as DNA: TGCAGTGCTAGTAGCGGGGACGGCTACACCTTC.

The chain links TRBV4-3 to TRBJ1-2; TRBD1 is a possible D gene (6 bases). The CDR3 runs 15 residues. V gave up 0 bases and J gave up 4 bases, with 12 bases separating them. Germline values: CDR1 LGHNA, CDR2 YSLEER. The CDR3 here is CASSQESDSSYGYTF. The CDR3 DNA sequence: TGCGCCAGCAGCCAAGAATCGGACAGCTCCTATGGCTACACCTTC.

This clonotype has a handful of counts. The chain couples TRBV6-1 to TRBJ1-6; tentative D call: TRBD1 (5 bases). This CDR3 is 14 amino acids long. The germline V and J ends were trimmed by 4 bases and 7 bases, with 11 bases remaining between them. Per germline, CDR1 MNHNS and CDR2 SASEGT. The CDR3, as DNA: TGTGCCAGCAGTGGCGGGACGTCAAATTCACCCCTCCACTTT. Translating it yields CASSGGTSNSPLHF.

This clonotype was counted a few times. This sequence joins TRBV12-3 or TRBV12-4 and TRBJ2-1, with D possibly matching TRBD2 (6 bases). The CDR3 length is 16 residues. Trimming took 6 bases from V and 9 from J, leaving 24 bases between them. The DNA of the CDR3 is TGTGCCAGCAGCCGCGGGGAAACGGCGACCAACCTTGAGCAGTTCTTC. Residues: CASSRGETATNLEQFF.

The genes are TRBV12-3 or TRBV12-4 and TRBJ1-4, with D tentatively TRBD1 (6 bases). This CDR3 is 16 amino acids long. Deletions cut 7 bases from V and 5 bases from J, with 20 bases between. The CDR3 region is CASTLRGGGLNEKLFF. The CDR3, as DNA: TGTGCCAGCACCTTAAGAGGGGGAGGGTTGAATGAAAAACTGTTTTTT.

This clonotype was picked up a small number of times. V is TRBV28 and J is TRBJ2-3; D is uncertain. This CDR3 contains 15 residues. Trimming took off 3 bases at V and 1 base at J, with 11 bases between the two ends. Germline V gene data show CDR1 as MDHEN and CDR2 as SYDVKM. CDR3 in amino acids: CASSFWNQGTDTQYF. As DNA, the CDR3 is TGTGCCAGCAGTTTCTGGAATCAGGGCACAGATACGCAGTATTTT.

Remarks on this clonotype: A junction end diverges from the germline sequence, so it may reflect a read error. The V call is TRBV6-5, the J call TRBJ2-7, with 7 bases that match TRBD1. CDR1 and CDR2 (germline): MNHEY, SVGAGI. The CDR3 runs 13 residues. The CDR3 spells CASSYPGTERLLF. CDR3 DNA sequence: TGTGCCAGCAGTTACCCCGGGACAGAGCGACTTCTGTTC.

V and J are TRBV6-5 and TRBJ2-7, with D perhaps given as TRBD1 or TRBD2 (5 bases each). The germline V gene has CDR1 MNHEY and CDR2 SVGAGI. The CDR3 runs to 11 residues. CDR3 sequence: CAAGRPYEQYF. CDR3 nucleotide sequence: TGTGCTGCAGGGAGACCCTACGAGCAGTACTTC.

This chain joins TRBV4-3 and TRBJ2-2, with 7 positions matching TRBD2. The CDR3 totals 16 residues. Germline CDR1 is LGHNA and CDR2 is YSLEER. J lost 4 bases, V lost 1 base, and 6 bases had no gene match. The CDR3 DNA reads as TGCGCCAGCAGCCAAGTTCCTAGCGGAATCACCGGGGAGCTGTTTTTT. Protein: CASSQVPSGITGELFF.

Regarding this clonotype: The junction does not match germline at one end; this may be a read error. The rearrangement links TRBV7-3 to TRBJ2-3; TRBD1 might be the D (6 bases). CDR3 length equals 15 residues. Germline CDR1 and CDR2: SGHTA and FQGTGA. The CDR3 region is CASSSGVYSTDTQSF. CDR3 nucleotide sequence: TGTGCCAGCAGCTCAGGGGTGTATTCGACAGATACGCAGTCTTTT.

This chain uses TRBV15 with TRBJ2-3; perhaps TRBD1 as D (6 bases). Germline V lookup: CDR1 LNHNV, CDR2 YYDKDF (reference sequence). V lost 4 bases and J lost 10, with 12 bases in between. The CDR3 is 12 amino acids. As DNA, the CDR3 is TGTGCCACCAGCATAACAGGGTGGGCGCAGTATTTT. Translated, it gives CATSITGWAQYF.

In this sample, this clonotype turned up a few times. The chain carries TRBV5-1 and TRBJ2-4; TRBD1 might be the D (6 bases). The CDR3 has 15 amino acids. The V gene lost 3 bases and the J gene lost 6 bases, with 16 bases spanning the gap. Germline CDR1 is SGHRS and CDR2 is YFSETQ. The CDR3 sequence is CASSSGASSANIQYF. For the CDR3, the DNA is TGCGCCAGCAGCTCAGGGGCCAGTAGTGCAAACATTCAGTACTTC.

This clonotype came up many times. The rearrangement links TRBV12-3 or TRBV12-4 to TRBJ2-7; D remains unclear. The CDR3 totals 12 residues. Trimming removed 5 bases from V and 6 bases from J, with 11 bases in between. CDR3 sequence (DNA): TGTGCCAGCAGTCCCTCGGTGGGCGAGCAGTACTTC. It specifies CASSPSVGEQYF.

The table lists this clonotype with a few counts. The V call is TRBV18, the J call TRBJ2-7; D is uncertain. The CDR3 runs to 13 residues. Germline V gene data show CDR1 as KGHSH and CDR2 as LQKENI. The ends were cut back, 1 base at V and 0 bases at J, with 4 bases in the middle. The CDR3 loop reads CASSPQSSYEQYF. The DNA for the CDR3 is TGTGCCAGCTCACCACAGAGCTCCTACGAGCAGTACTTC.

This clonotype was observed a handful of times. J is TRBJ2-5 and V is TRBV5-1; D not resolved. The germline V gene has CDR1 SGHRS and CDR2 YFSETQ. The CDR3 has 12 amino acids. V shed 4 bases and J shed 4 bases, with 8 bases lying between them. The CDR3 nucleotides are TGCGCCAGCAGCGGCAGCGCAGAGACCCAGTACTTC. Its protein product is CASSGSAETQYF.